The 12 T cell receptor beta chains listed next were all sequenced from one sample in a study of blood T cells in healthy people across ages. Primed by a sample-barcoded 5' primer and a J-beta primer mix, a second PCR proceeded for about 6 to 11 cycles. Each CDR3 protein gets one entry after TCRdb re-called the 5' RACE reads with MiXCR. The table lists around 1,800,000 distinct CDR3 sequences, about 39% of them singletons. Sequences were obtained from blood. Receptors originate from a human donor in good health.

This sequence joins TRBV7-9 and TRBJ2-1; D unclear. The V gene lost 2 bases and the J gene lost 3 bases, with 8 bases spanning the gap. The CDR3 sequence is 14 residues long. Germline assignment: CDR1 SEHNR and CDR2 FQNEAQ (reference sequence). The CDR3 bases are TGTGCCAGCAGCTTAATCATGGTCTACAATGAGCAGTTCTTC. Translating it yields CASSLIMVYNEQFF.

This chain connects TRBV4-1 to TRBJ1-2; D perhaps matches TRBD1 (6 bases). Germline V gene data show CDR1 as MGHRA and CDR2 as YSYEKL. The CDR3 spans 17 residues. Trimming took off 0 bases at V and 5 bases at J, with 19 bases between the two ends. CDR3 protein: CASSQEPITGLEYGYTF. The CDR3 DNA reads TGCGCCAGCAGCCAAGAACCCATCACAGGGTTAGAGTATGGCTACACCTTC.

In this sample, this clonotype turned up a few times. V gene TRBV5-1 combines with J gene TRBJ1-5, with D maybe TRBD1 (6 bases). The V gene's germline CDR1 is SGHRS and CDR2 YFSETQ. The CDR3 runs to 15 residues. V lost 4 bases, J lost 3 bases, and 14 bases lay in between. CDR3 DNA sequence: TGCGCCAGCAGCGTCTTAGGACAGCCCAATCAGCCCCAGCATTTT. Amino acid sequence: CASSVLGQPNQPQHF.

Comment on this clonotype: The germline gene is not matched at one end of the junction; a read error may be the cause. The CDR3 loop reads CASSYNYGAGANVLTF. In DNA, the CDR3 is TGCGCCAGCAGTTACAACTATGGGGCTGGGGCCAACGTCCTGACTTTC. J is TRBJ2-6 and V is TRBV6-2 or TRBV6-3; D is unclear. CDR3 length equals 16 residues. CDR1 is MNHEY and CDR2 is SVGEGT in the germline V gene.

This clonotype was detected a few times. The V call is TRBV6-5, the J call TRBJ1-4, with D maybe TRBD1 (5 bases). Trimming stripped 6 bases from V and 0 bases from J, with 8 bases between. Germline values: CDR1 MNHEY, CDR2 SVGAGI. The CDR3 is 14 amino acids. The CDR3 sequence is CASSTGATNEKLFF. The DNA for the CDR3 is TGTGCCAGCAGCACAGGAGCAACTAATGAAAAACTGTTTTTT.

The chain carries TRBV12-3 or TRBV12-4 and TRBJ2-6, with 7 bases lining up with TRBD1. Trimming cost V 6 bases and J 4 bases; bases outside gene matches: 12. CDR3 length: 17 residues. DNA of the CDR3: TGTGCCAGCAGGAATCCGGGACAGTCTTACGGGGCCAACGTCCTGACTTTC. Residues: CASRNPGQSYGANVLTF.

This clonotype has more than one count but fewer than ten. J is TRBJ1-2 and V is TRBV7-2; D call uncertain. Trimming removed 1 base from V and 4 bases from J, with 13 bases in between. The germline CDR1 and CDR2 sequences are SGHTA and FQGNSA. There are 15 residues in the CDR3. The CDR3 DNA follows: TGTGCCAGCAGCTTAGACTCGCTGAGTGCCTATGGCTACACCTTC. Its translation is CASSLDSLSAYGYTF.

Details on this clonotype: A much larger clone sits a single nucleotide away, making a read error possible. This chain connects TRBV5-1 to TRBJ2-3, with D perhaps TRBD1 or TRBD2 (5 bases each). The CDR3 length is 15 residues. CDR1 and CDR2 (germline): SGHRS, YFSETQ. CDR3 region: CATRKGTGKIDTHYF. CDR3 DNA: TGCGCCACTCGTAAAGGGACGGGGAAGATAGATACGCACTATTTT.

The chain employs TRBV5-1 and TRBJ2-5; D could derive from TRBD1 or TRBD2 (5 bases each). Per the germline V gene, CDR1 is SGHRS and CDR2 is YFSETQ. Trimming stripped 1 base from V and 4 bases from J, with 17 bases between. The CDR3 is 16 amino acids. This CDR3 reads CASSLMGLGGGETQYF. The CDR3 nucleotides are TGCGCCAGCAGCTTGATGGGTCTGGGTGGGGGAGAGACCCAGTACTTC.

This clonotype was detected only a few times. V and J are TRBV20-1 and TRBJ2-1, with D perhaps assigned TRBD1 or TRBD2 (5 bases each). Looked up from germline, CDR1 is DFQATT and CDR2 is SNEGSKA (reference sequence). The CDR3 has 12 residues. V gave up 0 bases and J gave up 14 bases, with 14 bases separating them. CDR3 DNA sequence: TGCAGTGCTAGAGAAAGTGGGACCACAAAGTTCTTC. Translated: CSARESGTTKFF.

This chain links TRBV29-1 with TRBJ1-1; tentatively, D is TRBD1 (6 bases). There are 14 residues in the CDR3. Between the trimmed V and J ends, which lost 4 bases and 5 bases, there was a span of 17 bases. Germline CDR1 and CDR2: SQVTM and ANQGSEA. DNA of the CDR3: TGCAGCGTTGTTGTACAGGGCATTGTTACTGAAGCTTTCTTT. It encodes CSVVVQGIVTEAFF.

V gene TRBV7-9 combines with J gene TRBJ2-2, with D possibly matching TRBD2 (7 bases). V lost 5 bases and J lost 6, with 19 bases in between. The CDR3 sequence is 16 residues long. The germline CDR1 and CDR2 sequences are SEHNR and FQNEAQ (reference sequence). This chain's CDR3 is CASSPKGGLSPGELFF. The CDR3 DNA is TGTGCCAGCAGCCCAAAGGGGGGACTATCCCCCGGGGAGCTGTTTTTT. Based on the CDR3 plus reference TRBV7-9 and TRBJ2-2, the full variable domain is DTGVSQNPRHKITKRGQNVTFRCDPISEHNRLYWYRQTLGQGPEFLTYFQNEAQLEKSRLLSDRFSAERPKGSFSTLEIQRTEQGDSAMYLCASSPKGGLSPGELFFGEGSRLTVL.